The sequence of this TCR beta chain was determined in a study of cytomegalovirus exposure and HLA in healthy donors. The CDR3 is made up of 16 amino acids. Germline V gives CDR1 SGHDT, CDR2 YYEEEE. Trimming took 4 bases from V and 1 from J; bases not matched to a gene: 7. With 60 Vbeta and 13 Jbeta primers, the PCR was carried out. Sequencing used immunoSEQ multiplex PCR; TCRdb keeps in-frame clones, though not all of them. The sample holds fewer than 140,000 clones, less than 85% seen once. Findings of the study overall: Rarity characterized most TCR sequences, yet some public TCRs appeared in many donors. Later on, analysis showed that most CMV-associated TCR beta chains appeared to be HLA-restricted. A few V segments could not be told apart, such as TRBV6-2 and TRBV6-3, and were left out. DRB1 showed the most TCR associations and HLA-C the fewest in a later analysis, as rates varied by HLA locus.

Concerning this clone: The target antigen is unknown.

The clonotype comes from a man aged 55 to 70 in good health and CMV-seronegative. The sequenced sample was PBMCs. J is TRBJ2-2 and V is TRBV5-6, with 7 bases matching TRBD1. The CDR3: CASSLRTGRNTGELFF. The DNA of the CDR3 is TGTGCCAGCAGCCTAAGGACAGGTCGGAACACCGGGGAGCTGTTTTTT.